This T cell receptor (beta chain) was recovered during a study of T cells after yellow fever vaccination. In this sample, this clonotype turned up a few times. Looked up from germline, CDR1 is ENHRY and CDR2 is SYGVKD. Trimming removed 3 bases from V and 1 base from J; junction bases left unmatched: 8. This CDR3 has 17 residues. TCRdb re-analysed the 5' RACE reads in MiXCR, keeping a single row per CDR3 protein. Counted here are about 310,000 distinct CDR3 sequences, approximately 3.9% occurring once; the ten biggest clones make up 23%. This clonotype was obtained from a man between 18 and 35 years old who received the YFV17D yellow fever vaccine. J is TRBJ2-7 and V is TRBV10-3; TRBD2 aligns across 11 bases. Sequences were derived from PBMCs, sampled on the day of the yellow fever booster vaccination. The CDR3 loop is CAISEPSGGIGSYEQYF. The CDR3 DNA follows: TGTGCCATCAGTGAACCTAGCGGGGGGATCGGATCCTACGAGCAGTACTTC.